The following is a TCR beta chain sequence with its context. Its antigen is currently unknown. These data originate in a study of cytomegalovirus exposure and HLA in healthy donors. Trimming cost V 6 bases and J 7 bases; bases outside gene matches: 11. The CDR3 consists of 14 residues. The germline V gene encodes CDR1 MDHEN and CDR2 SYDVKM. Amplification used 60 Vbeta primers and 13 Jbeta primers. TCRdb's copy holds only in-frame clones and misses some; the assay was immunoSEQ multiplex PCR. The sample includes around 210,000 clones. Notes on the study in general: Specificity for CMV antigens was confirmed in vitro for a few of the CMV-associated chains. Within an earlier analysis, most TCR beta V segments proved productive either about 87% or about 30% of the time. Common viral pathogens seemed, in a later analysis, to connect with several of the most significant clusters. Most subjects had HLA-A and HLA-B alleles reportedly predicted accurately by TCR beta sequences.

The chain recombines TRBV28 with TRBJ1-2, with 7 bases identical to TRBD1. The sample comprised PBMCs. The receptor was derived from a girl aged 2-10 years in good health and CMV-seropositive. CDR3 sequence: CASSPRRQGTGYTF. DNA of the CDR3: TGTGCCAGCAGCCCAAGAAGACAGGGTACTGGCTACACCTTC.